This T cell receptor (beta chain) was profiled in a study of technical replicates of blood from several donors. Per germline, CDR1 SGHRS and CDR2 YFSETQ. Trimming cost V 2 bases and J 10 bases, with 13 bases left between them. The CDR3 runs to 13 residues. The table came from immunoSEQ multiplex PCR; TCRdb's copy has only in-frame clones and leaves some out. Altogether 75,000 to 95,000 clones are present, approximately 94% being singletons, with the ten largest covering roughly 0.23%. The sample consisted of T cells isolated from PBMCs. The chain links TRBV5-1 to TRBJ2-1; D might be TRBD1 (6 bases). The origin of this receptor is a human donor in good health. The CDR3 sequence: CASSFQQGQEQFF. The CDR3 DNA reads TGCGCCAGCAGCTTTCAACAGGGCCAAGAGCAGTTCTTC.